The 3 T cell receptor beta chains presented below share a single source sample, sequenced in a study of shared clonotypes between healthy human individuals. Sequencing was performed with immunoSEQ multiplex PCR; in TCRdb, only in-frame clones are kept and a portion is missing. The sample includes around 2.1 million clones, under 97% seen only once; the top ten take around 0.13%. The sequenced sample consisted of naive CD4+ T cells sorted from blood. Subset in this sample: CD45RA+ positively selected. The receptors come from a young man in good health.

The CDR3 sequence: CASSTSPGGSYEQYF. Here the CDR3 DNA reads TGTGCCAGCAGCACTAGCCCGGGGGGATCCTACGAGCAGTACTTC. This chain connects TRBV7-6 to TRBJ2-7; 7 positions agree with TRBD2. Germline CDR1 reads SGHVS; CDR2 reads FNYEAQ. The CDR3 is made up of 15 amino acids. V was pared by 5 bases and J by 1 base, with 8 bases of the junction left unmatched.

V is TRBV25-1 and J is TRBJ1-6, with D unclear. Germline loops: CDR1 MGHDK, CDR2 SYGVNS. This CDR3 comprises 15 residues. Trimming left V 1 base short and J 7 bases short, with 11 bases between. Written as DNA, the CDR3 is TGTGCCAGCAGTGAATTGCGGGGTTTGAATTCACCCCTCCACTTT. It yields the protein CASSELRGLNSPLHF.

J is TRBJ2-5 and V is TRBV30; 10 positions match TRBD2. In germline, CDR1 is GTSNPN, CDR2 SVGIG (reference sequence). After removal of 3 bases from V and 0 bases from J, the junction contained 10 bases not matched to a gene. The CDR3 contains 17 residues. CDR3: CAWRGRSGGHYQETQYF. The CDR3 nucleotides are TGTGCCTGGAGAGGGCGTAGCGGGGGGCATTACCAAGAGACCCAGTACTTC.